A selection of T cell receptor beta chains follows, all from one sample in a study of blood T cell repertoires in COVID-19. Profiling relied on immunoSEQ multiplex PCR, and the TCRdb table lists in-frame clones only, not all of them. The top ten clones hold approximately 1% of a sample with roughly 360,000 clones, around 87% of them seen once. The sample comprised PBMCs or T cells enriched from blood (not recorded which). These receptors originate from a woman younger than 45 with acute COVID-19. CDR3s include the opening cysteine and the closing phenylalanine or tryptophan. A D gene is named only where the DNA matches it firmly. The size of a clone is reported for some rows only, either as once, few or many, or as a class for expanded clones.

abundance	d_gene	v_gene	j_gene	CDR3nt	CDR3aa
once	NA	TRBV5-4	TRBJ1-2	TGTGCCAGCACCTATCGGGGGGGTGTTTACTATGGCTACACCTTC	CASTYRGGVYYGYTF
NA	NA	TRBV25-1	TRBJ1-2	TGTGCCAGCAGTGAACGGAGGGCAGACGGCTACACCTTC	CASSERRADGYTF
once	NA	TRBV6-5	TRBJ2-1	TGTGCCAGCCAAGAGGGCGACAATGAGCAGTTCTTC	CASQEGDNEQFF
NA	TRBD1	TRBV12-3/TRBV12-4	TRBJ1-1	TGTGCCAGCAGTACGACAGGGGACACTGAAGCTTTCTTT	CASSTTGDTEAFF
NA	NA	TRBV6-4	TRBJ2-7	TGTGCCAGCAGTGACTCGAGGTTTGGCGAGCAGTACTTC	CASSDSRFGEQYF
NA	NA	TRBV7-2	TRBJ2-1	TGTGCCAGCAGCTCATGGACTTACTCCTACAATGAGCAGTTCTTC	CASSSWTYSYNEQFF
NA	NA	TRBV11-2	TRBJ1-2	TGTGCCAGCAGCCCCGGGGGGTCCTATGGCTACACCTTC	CASSPGGSYGYTF
NA	TRBD1	TRBV7-2	TRBJ1-1	TGTGCCAGCAGCATCGGACAGGGTAACACTGAAGCTTTCTTT	CASSIGQGNTEAFF
NA	TRBD1	TRBV7-2	TRBJ2-4	TGTGCCAGCAGCAACAGGGGGCGCGAAAACATTCAGTACTTC	CASSNRGRENIQYF
NA	NA	TRBV12-1	TRBJ1-5	TGTGCCAGCAGCTTTAGGGTCCCTGACAGTAAGGGCAATCAGCCCCAGCATTTT	CASSFRVPDSKGNQPQHF
NA	TRBD2	TRBV6-4	TRBJ2-3	TGTGCCAGCAGCCCTAGTCTCGCGGGGGGCACAGATACGCAGTATTTT	CASSPSLAGGTDTQYF
NA	NA	TRBV4-1	TRBJ2-7	TGCGCCAGCAGGACGGAGGCCAACGCACTACGGGAGCAGTACTTC	CASRTEANALREQYF
NA	TRBD2	TRBV5-1	TRBJ2-3	TGCGCCAGTTCCTCATCAGCGGGGGGGCCATCAGATACGCAGTATTTT	CASSSSAGGPSDTQYF
NA	NA	TRBV12-5	TRBJ1-5	TGTGCTAGTGGTCGCCCGGGGGGCAATCAGCCCCAGCATTTT	CASGRPGGNQPQHF
NA	TRBD1	TRBV7-9	TRBJ1-6	TGTGCCAGCAGCTTAGCCCTAGGGACAGCCGGTAGCTATAATTCACCCCTCCACTTT	CASSLALGTAGSYNSPLHF
NA	TRBD1	TRBV20-1	TRBJ2-7	TGCAGTGCGACGGACAGGGTCGAGCAGTACTTC	CSATDRVEQYF
few	NA	TRBV18	TRBJ2-7	TGTGCCAGCTCACTTCGTCGGGTAGGTTTTGACGAGCAGTACTTC	CASSLRRVGFDEQYF
NA	NA	TRBV7-3	TRBJ2-3	TGTGCCAGCAGCTTAAGTGGAGCAGATACGCAGTATTTT	CASSLSGADTQYF
NA	TRBD1	TRBV18	TRBJ1-5	TGTGCCAGCTCACCCGCGACAGGGGGAGTTCAGCCCCAGCATTTT	CASSPATGGVQPQHF
NA	TRBD2	TRBV7-3	TRBJ2-1	TGTGCCAGCAGCCCTAGCGGGGGGGCCTACAATGAGCAGTTCTTC	CASSPSGGAYNEQFF
NA	TRBD1	TRBV29-1	TRBJ1-1	TGCAGCGCCCAGGGACAGGTCTTCACTGAAGCTTTCTTT	CSAQGQVFTEAFF
NA	NA	TRBV5-1	TRBJ2-3	TGCGCCAGCAGACCAGCCCCTCTAGCGACAGATACGCAGTATTTT	CASRPAPLATDTQYF
NA	NA	TRBV9	TRBJ1-4	TGTGCCAGCAGCTCAGGGAGGGATGAAAAACTGTTTTTT	CASSSGRDEKLFF
NA	NA	TRBV9	TRBJ2-7	TGTGCCAGCAGCGGAGGGTACAGCTCCTACGAGCAGTACTTC	CASSGGYSSYEQYF
NA	NA	TRBV27	TRBJ2-1	TGTGCCAGCAGTTTCGGGGGCTACAATGAGCAGTTCTTC	CASSFGGYNEQFF
once	TRBD1	TRBV7-2	TRBJ1-6	TGTGCCAGCAGCTTACTCGGCAGGGGGAATTCACCCCTCCACTTT	CASSLLGRGNSPLHF
NA	NA	TRBV3-1/TRBV3-2	TRBJ1-5	TGTGCCAGCATGGGTCCGATGGCCCGGGGGTGGCATCAGCCCCAGCATTTT	CASMGPMARGWHQPQHF
NA	TRBD1	TRBV7-9	TRBJ1-1	TGTGCCAGCAGACCCGGGACAGGGGAGTCAGCTGAAGCTTTCTTT	CASRPGTGESAEAFF
NA	NA	TRBV5-6	TRBJ2-2	TGTGCCAGCAGCCCCCCTGAGGGCAGGACCGGGGAGCTGTTTTTT	CASSPPEGRTGELFF
NA	NA	TRBV5-4	TRBJ2-3	TGTGCCAGCAGCTTGGCAGGGGCGGCAGATACGCAGTATTTT	CASSLAGAADTQYF
NA	TRBD1	TRBV5-1	TRBJ1-5	TGCGCCAGCAGCTTGGAGGACAGGGTCGGCAATCAGCCCCAGCATTTT	CASSLEDRVGNQPQHF
NA	NA	TRBV10-2	TRBJ1-1	TGCGCCAGCAGTGAGTCAACCGGGACTAACATGAACACTGAAGCTTTCTTT	CASSESTGTNMNTEAFF
NA	NA	TRBV24-1	TRBJ2-5	TGTGCCACCAGTGACACTGGGACTTCACCAGAGACCCAGTACTTC	CATSDTGTSPETQYF
NA	TRBD1	TRBV9	TRBJ1-6	TGTGCCAGCAGCTCATGGACAGGCGGTTCACCCCTCCACTTT	CASSSWTGGSPLHF
once	TRBD1	TRBV19	TRBJ1-2	TGTGCCAGTAGTAGAGACAGGGGCTATGGCTACACCTTC	CASSRDRGYGYTF
NA	TRBD1	TRBV29-1	TRBJ2-2	TGCAGCGTTGAATCCAGGGGGTACCCCGGGGAGCTGTTTTTT	CSVESRGYPGELFF
NA	NA	TRBV9	TRBJ1-6	TGTGCCAGCACCCAATCGGGGAAGGTGAGTAATTCACCCCTCCACTTT	CASTQSGKVSNSPLHF
NA	TRBD1	TRBV10-2	TRBJ2-1	TGCGCCAGCACTAACACCGGACAGGGGGTTTACAATGAGCAGTTCTTC	CASTNTGQGVYNEQFF
NA	TRBD1	TRBV2	TRBJ2-7	TGTGCCAGCTGTGACAGGGGGCAATCCCCCGACTACGAGCAGTACTTC	CASCDRGQSPDYEQYF
NA	TRBD1	TRBV7-9	TRBJ2-7	TGTGCCAGCAGTCCGCAGGCGCCCGGGACAGGGGGCCGCGAGCAGTACTTC	CASSPQAPGTGGREQYF
NA	TRBD1	TRBV25-1	TRBJ2-3	TGTGCCAGCAGCAGGACAGGGGGCGCTCTGCCCCAACATACGCAGTATTTT	CASSRTGGALPQHTQYF
NA	NA	TRBV7-3	TRBJ2-3	TGTGCCAGCAGCTACTCTAGCCAGGCAGATACGCAGTATTTT	CASSYSSQADTQYF
NA	NA	TRBV10-3	TRBJ2-3	TGTGCCATCAGTGGAATAGTGGCAGATACGCAGTATTTT	CAISGIVADTQYF
once	TRBD1	TRBV6-4	TRBJ2-7	TGTGCCAGCAGCCCAACTGGGGACAGCTCTTGGGAGCAGTACTTC	CASSPTGDSSWEQYF
NA	TRBD1	TRBV7-9	TRBJ2-2	TGTGCCAGCAGCTTAGGAACAGGGGGCGCGGCGAACACCGGGGAGCTGTTTTTT	CASSLGTGGAANTGELFF